This T cell receptor (beta chain) was captured by sequencing in a study of blood T cell repertoires in COVID-19. Study context: Donors in the United States, Italy and Spain gave samples during acute or convalescent COVID-19. The cDNA or gDNA used as material had been derived from T cells, B-cell-depleted T cells, or PBMCs.

In the original workflow: Estimated nucleated cell counts came from reference gene primer amplification. Repertoires were generated with immunoSEQ multiplex PCR, while TCRdb's copy carries only in-frame clones and drops some. V and J calls and clone size are as listed in that table; D and trimming were resolved from the DNA. The sample consists of some 110,000 clones, around 85% of them appearing once. The CDR3 runs 16 residues. V shed 1 base and J 10 bases; nucleotides not matched to a gene: 9. Germline V gene sequence: CDR1 SGHNT, CDR2 YENEEA. Patients from Seattle were sampled longitudinally, starting during active infection.

The sequencing input was peripheral blood. The V gene is TRBV11-3, the J gene TRBJ2-1; 11 bases fit TRBD2. The origin of this receptor is a woman of 80 years or more with COVID-19, enrolled during active disease. The CDR3: CASSLGAMGLADEQFF. CDR3 nucleotide sequence: TGTGCCAGCAGCTTAGGGGCTATGGGACTAGCGGACGAGCAGTTCTTC.